The next 23 T cell receptor beta chains were all read from a single sample in a study of T cell changes during pregnancy in multiple sclerosis. The data were produced by immunoSEQ multiplex PCR, yet TCRdb's version contains in-frame clones alone and is incomplete. This sample yields about 110,000 clones, of which 91% are seen a single time; about 1.5% belongs to the top ten. Sequencing was performed on peripheral blood, taken before pregnancy. All receptors derive from a female donor with multiple sclerosis, enrolled in a pregnancy study.

The genes are TRBV2 and TRBJ2-1; D may be TRBD1 (6 bases). Between the trimmed V and J ends, which lost 7 bases and 6 bases, there was a span of 16 bases. CDR3 length: 14 residues. Germline assignment: CDR1 SNHLY and CDR2 FYNNEI. This chain's CDR3 is CASNRLDSSNEQFF. The CDR3 coding sequence is TGTGCCAGCAATCGGCTGGACAGCTCCAATGAGCAGTTCTTC.

The rearrangement joins TRBV6-5 to TRBJ2-7, with TRBD1 identical over 7 bases. V lost 5 bases to trimming and J lost 1 base; unmatched junction nucleotides: 5. CDR1 and CDR2 from the germline V gene are MNHEY and SVGAGI. The CDR3 contains 14 residues. The CDR3 loop reads CASSEPGQSYEQYF. The CDR3 bases are TGTGCCAGCAGTGAACCGGGACAGTCCTACGAGCAGTACTTC.

The rearrangement links TRBV6-5 to TRBJ1-6; 8 positions match TRBD1. The germline CDR1 and CDR2 sequences are MNHEY and SVGAGI. The CDR3 contains 14 residues. Germline trimming cut 4 bases from V and 9 bases from J; bases unmatched to any gene: 5. The CDR3 region is CASSFRDRSSPLHF. DNA of the CDR3: TGTGCCAGCAGTTTCCGGGACAGGAGTTCACCCCTCCACTTT.

The chain combines TRBV28 with TRBJ1-5, with D perhaps TRBD1 (6 bases). Germline assignment: CDR1 MDHEN and CDR2 SYDVKM. The CDR3 is 13 residues long. The germline V and J ends were trimmed by 6 bases and 0 bases, with 6 bases remaining between them. DNA for the CDR3: TGTGCCAGCAGACAGGGTAGCAATCAGCCCCAGCATTTT. It codes for CASRQGSNQPQHF.

V usage is TRBV15 and J usage is TRBJ1-5; a possible D gene is TRBD1 (6 bases). V gave up 3 bases and J gave up 0 bases, with 15 bases separating them. Germline V gene data show CDR1 as LNHNV and CDR2 as YYDKDF (reference sequence). There are 17 residues in the CDR3. The CDR3 is CATSRAKTGYSNQPQHF. CDR3 sequence (DNA): TGTGCCACCAGCAGGGCAAAGACAGGCTATAGCAATCAGCCCCAGCATTTT.

The chain couples TRBV6-6 to TRBJ1-6; the D is unclear. Looked up from germline, CDR1 is MNHNY and CDR2 is SVGAGI (reference sequence). The CDR3 sequence is 14 residues long. With 5 bases removed from V and 6 bases from J, the gap between germline ends came to 11 bases. The CDR3 here is CASSPTVSNSPLHF. In DNA form, the CDR3 reads TGTGCCAGCAGTCCTACAGTGAGTAATTCACCCCTCCACTTT.

In this sample, this clone turned up once. This chain connects TRBV15 to TRBJ2-2; D is possibly TRBD1 (5 bases). The length of the CDR3 is 15 residues. Germline V lookup: CDR1 LNHNV, CDR2 YYDKDF (reference sequence). V dropped 1 base and J dropped 4 bases, with 10 bases sitting between them. This CDR3 is CATSRVRVGTGELFF. CDR3 coding DNA: TGTGCCACCAGCAGAGTCAGGGTTGGCACCGGGGAGCTGTTTTTT. Looking up the rest from reference TRBV15 and TRBJ2-2 gives the full variable domain: DAMVIQNPRYQVTQFGKPVTLSCSQTLNHNVMYWYQQKSSQAPKLLFHYYDKDFNNEADTPDNFQSRRPNTSFCFLDIRSPGLGDTAMYLCATSRVRVGTGELFFGEGSRLTVL.

The chain is built from TRBV9 and TRBJ1-3, with D maybe TRBD1 (6 bases). Germline assignment: CDR1 SGDLS and CDR2 YYNGEE. V gave up 0 bases and J gave up 0 bases, with 13 bases separating them. The CDR3 is 17 amino acids. The CDR3: CASSVGGGRASGNTIYF. The CDR3 bases are TGTGCCAGCAGCGTAGGGGGGGGCAGAGCCTCTGGAAACACCATATATTTT.

This clone was seen a single time. The CDR3 protein is CATTGRSSYEQYF. The CDR3 DNA reads as TGTGCCACCACGGGGAGAAGCTCCTACGAGCAGTACTTC. The chain carries TRBV11-3 and TRBJ2-7, with D maybe TRBD2 (5 bases). CDR3 length: 13 amino acids. The germline V gene encodes CDR1 SGHNT and CDR2 YENEEA. Trimming left V 10 bases short and J 0 bases short, with 13 bases between.

The V and J genes are TRBV2 and TRBJ2-1; possibly TRBD1 for D (6 bases). The V end lost 7 bases, the J end lost 7 bases, and 14 bases lay between the germline ends. Per the germline V gene, CDR1 is SNHLY and CDR2 is FYNNEI. The CDR3 has 13 residues. The CDR3: CASKQGDRNEQFF. In DNA, the CDR3 is TGTGCCAGCAAACAGGGAGATCGGAATGAGCAGTTCTTC.

The chain combines TRBV7-9 with TRBJ2-1; D possibly corresponds to TRBD1 (6 bases). Germline CDR1 is SEHNR and CDR2 is FQNEAQ (reference sequence). The V end was cut by 2 bases, the J end by 6 bases, with 14 bases between. This CDR3 region has 15 residues. DNA for the CDR3: TGTGCCAGCAGCTTATTTGGGTCAGGGGTCAATGAGCAGTTCTTC. Translation: CASSLFGSGVNEQFF.

The rearrangement joins TRBV12-5 to TRBJ1-2, with D unresolved. Trimming pared 6 bases from V and 0 bases from J, leaving 17 bases between. Germline CDR1 LGHNT, CDR2 FRNRAP. The CDR3 totals 16 residues. The CDR3 nucleotides are TGTGCTAGTGGCCTGGACTTTAATGCTCCTAACTATGGCTACACCTTC. It codes for CASGLDFNAPNYGYTF.

The chain combines TRBV7-6 with TRBJ2-3, with 7 positions matching TRBD1. CDR1 and CDR2 (germline): SGHVS, FNYEAQ. The ends lost 6 bases at V and 10 bases at J; junction bases unmatched: 7. The CDR3 spans 12 residues. CDR3 residues: CASSISGGSQYF. The DNA of the CDR3 is TGTGCCAGCAGTATCTCAGGGGGATCGCAGTATTTT.

V usage is TRBV27 and J usage is TRBJ1-2, with TRBD1 identical over 7 bases. The CDR3 extends over 16 amino acids. V was clipped by 7 bases and J by 6 bases; unmatched bases: 17. Germline CDR1 is MNHEY and CDR2 is SMNVEV (reference sequence). The CDR3 reads CASKPKVLRQGHGYTF. For the CDR3, the DNA is TGTGCCAGCAAACCGAAGGTCCTGCGACAGGGACATGGCTACACCTTC.

The rearrangement links TRBV18 to TRBJ1-5; TRBD1 matches at 12 bases. The junction had 4 bases not matched to a gene; V was cut back by 1 base and J by 0 bases. This CDR3 region has 18 residues. CDR1 KGHSH and CDR2 LQKENI come from the germline V gene. CDR3 nucleotides: TGTGCCAGCTCACCACTGGGACAGGGGGCTAATAGCAATCAGCCCCAGCATTTT. It translates to CASSPLGQGANSNQPQHF. Based on the CDR3 plus reference TRBV18 and TRBJ1-5, the full variable domain is NAGVMQNPRHLVRRRGQEARLRCSPMKGHSHVYWYRQLPEEGLKFMVYLQKENIIDESGMPKERFSAEFPKEGPSILRIQQVVRGDSAAYFCASSPLGQGANSNQPQHFGDGTRLSIL.

The genes are TRBV27 and TRBJ1-5; 8 bases are a match to TRBD1. This CDR3 has 16 amino acids. The J segment lost 2 bases and the V segment lost 7 bases, leaving 10 bases of the junction unmatched. Germline CDR1 and CDR2: MNHEY and SMNVEV (reference sequence). This CDR3 reads CASMDRAMSGNQPQHF. Written as DNA, the CDR3 is TGTGCCAGCATGGACAGGGCAATGTCTGGCAATCAGCCCCAGCATTTT.

This clone showed up just a few times. The CDR3 spells CASSALMGTRGYTF. The CDR3 DNA sequence: TGCGCCAGCAGCGCCCTGATGGGGACAAGGGGCTACACCTTC. The chain employs TRBV5-1 and TRBJ1-2; possibly TRBD1 for D (6 bases). Looked up from germline, CDR1 is SGHRS and CDR2 is YFSETQ. V shed 4 bases and J shed 8 bases, with 18 bases lying between them. There are 14 residues in the CDR3.

The J gene is TRBJ2-1, the V gene TRBV6-1, with D possibly TRBD1 on 5 matching bases. Trimming took off 6 bases at V and 7 bases at J, with 13 bases between the two ends. This CDR3 region has 13 residues. The germline V gene has CDR1 MNHNS and CDR2 SASEGT. CDR3 in amino acids: CASSTYPGNEQFF. CDR3 in DNA: TGTGCCAGCAGCACATACCCAGGGAATGAGCAGTTCTTC.

The J gene is TRBJ2-7, the V gene TRBV18; 7 nucleotides align to TRBD1. In germline, CDR1 is KGHSH, CDR2 LQKENI. CDR3 size: 14 residues. Trimming removed 4 bases from V and 2 bases from J; junction bases left unmatched: 5. Written as DNA, the CDR3 is TGTGCCAGCTCACTTCGCGACAGGGCCTACGAGCAGTACTTC. It is translated as CASSLRDRAYEQYF.

This rearrangement joins TRBV6-1 to TRBJ1-2; 7 bases match TRBD1. Germline-derived CDR1 and CDR2 are MNHNS and SASEGT. V trimming: 2 bases; J trimming: 2 bases; junction bases outside the gene matches: 5. This CDR3 is 15 amino acids long. The CDR3 protein is CASSEPGQPNYGYTF. The CDR3 DNA reads TGTGCCAGCAGTGAACCGGGACAGCCGAACTATGGCTACACCTTC.

The CDR3 protein is CASKAGTGDRTIQYF. In DNA form, the CDR3 reads TGTGCCAGCAAGGCCGGGACAGGCGACCGAACGATTCAGTACTTC. This rearrangement joins TRBV2 to TRBJ2-4, with 8 bases aligning to TRBD1. Germline loops: CDR1 SNHLY, CDR2 FYNNEI. Germline trimming cut 7 bases from V and 10 bases from J; bases unmatched to any gene: 15. CDR3 size: 15 residues.

The chain carries TRBV28 and TRBJ2-3; no clear D gene. V lost 3 bases, J lost 10 bases, and 14 bases lay in between. The CDR3 is made up of 13 amino acids. CDR1 and CDR2 from the germline V gene are MDHEN and SYDVKM. CDR3: CASSFSSTPPQYF. For the CDR3, the DNA is TGTGCCAGCAGTTTTAGCTCGACCCCACCGCAGTATTTT.

The chain joins TRBV7-9 to TRBJ2-1; D is possibly TRBD2 (5 bases). The germline V gene has CDR1 SEHNR and CDR2 FQNEAQ (reference sequence). Between the trimmed V and J ends, which lost 5 bases and 6 bases, there was a span of 11 bases. CDR3 length: 13 amino acids. The CDR3 bases are TGTGCCAGCAGCCCGCGGGCATCCAATGAGCAGTTCTTC. Protein sequence: CASSPRASNEQFF.